This T cell receptor (beta chain) was identified in a study of T cell responses to AZD1222 COVID-19 vaccine. Researchers grouped second doses given at about 4 or about 12 weeks into one pool. V lost 3 bases to trimming and J lost 2 bases, with 14 bases between them. Germline V gives CDR1 SGHTA, CDR2 FQGNSA. The CDR3 consists of 16 residues. Sequencing was performed with immunoSEQ multiplex PCR; in TCRdb, only in-frame clones are kept and a portion is missing. There are some 120,000 clones in the sample; about 90% occur only once, and approximately 7.9% lies in the top ten. Overall study results and limits: Just a handful of AZD1222 recipients were seropositive at baseline.

With regard to this clone: As yet, its antigen is unknown.

The material sequenced was peripheral blood, taken 28 days after the second AZD1222 dose. V is TRBV7-2 and J is TRBJ1-3, with D uncertain. The TCR sequence derives from an adult who received the AZD1222 COVID-19 vaccine. CDR3 coding DNA: TGTGCCAGCAGCTTTTCGGCCGGTTTGCCTGGAAACACCATATATTTT. It is translated as CASSFSAGLPGNTIYF.